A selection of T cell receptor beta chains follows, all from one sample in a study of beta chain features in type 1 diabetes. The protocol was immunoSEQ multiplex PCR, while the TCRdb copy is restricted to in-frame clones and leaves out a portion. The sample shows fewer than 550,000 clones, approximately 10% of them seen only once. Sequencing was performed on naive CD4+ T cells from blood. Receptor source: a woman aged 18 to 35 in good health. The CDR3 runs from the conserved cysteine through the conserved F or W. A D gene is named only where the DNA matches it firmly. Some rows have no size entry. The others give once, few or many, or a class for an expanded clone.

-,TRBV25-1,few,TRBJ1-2,TGTGCCAGCACCCCAACCGGTGCGTCCTCCGAGATTTTCCGCTACACCTTC,CASTPTGASSEIFRYTF
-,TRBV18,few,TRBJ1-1,TGTGCCAGCTTGGGGGTACCGAACACTGAAGCTTTCTTT,CASLGVPNTEAFF
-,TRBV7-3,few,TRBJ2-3,TGTGCCAGCAGCCCTAGGGGGGCGCGGAGCACAGATACGCAGTATTTT,CASSPRGARSTDTQYF
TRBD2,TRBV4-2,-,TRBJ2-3,TGTGCCAGCAGCCAAGTCGGCGCGGGGGGGCAAAGCACAGATACGCAGTATTTT,CASSQVGAGGQSTDTQYF
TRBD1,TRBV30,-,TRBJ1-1,TGTGCCTGGAGTCCGGACAGGGGGCAAGAAGCTTTCTTT,CAWSPDRGQEAFF
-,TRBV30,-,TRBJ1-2,TGTGCCTGGAGTGTATCGGAGCGTGGCTACACCTTC,CAWSVSERGYTF
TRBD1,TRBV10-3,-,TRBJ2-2,TGTGCCATCGGAAGACAGGGGGCGGACACCGGGGAGCTGTTTTTT,CAIGRQGADTGELFF
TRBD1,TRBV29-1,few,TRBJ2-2,TGCAGCGTTGAAGACTCCCGCAGGGGGCCCGGGGAGCTGTTTTTT,CSVEDSRRGPGELFF
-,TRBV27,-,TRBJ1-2,TGTGCCAGCAGTTTATCTTGGGAAGATGGCTACACCTTC,CASSLSWEDGYTF
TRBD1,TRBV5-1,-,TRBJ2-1,TGCGCCAGCAGCTTAAGGGACAGGGAGAGGGGTGAGCAGTTCTTC,CASSLRDRERGEQFF
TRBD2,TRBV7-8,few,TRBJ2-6,TGTGCCAGCACCAAGAGTGGTCTAGCGGGAGAGTTTGGGGCCAACGTCCTGACTTTC,CASTKSGLAGEFGANVLTF
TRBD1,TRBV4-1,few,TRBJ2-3,TGCGCCAGCAACTCCTACCGGGACAGGGGCAGAGATACGCAGTATTTT,CASNSYRDRGRDTQYF
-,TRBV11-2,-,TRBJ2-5,TGTGCCAGCAGCGATACGGGACGTACAGAGACCCAGTACTTC,CASSDTGRTETQYF
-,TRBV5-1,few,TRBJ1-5,TGCGCCAGCAGCTTGGTAGCCGGGGCAAATCAGCCCCAGCATTTT,CASSLVAGANQPQHF
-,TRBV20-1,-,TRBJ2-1,TGCAGTGCTAGGAAGACCAATGAGCAGTTCTTC,CSARKTNEQFF
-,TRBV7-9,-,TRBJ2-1,TGTGCCAGCAGCTCTATCCTGCAGGGTAGCTCCTACAATGAGCAGTTCTTC,CASSSILQGSSYNEQFF
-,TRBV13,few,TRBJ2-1,TGTGCCAGCAGCTTAAACCCATACAGGGAGAGCAATGAGCAGTTCTTC,CASSLNPYRESNEQFF
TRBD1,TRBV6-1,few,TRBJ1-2,TGTGCCAGCAGTGCGACCCGGGACAGGGATTACTATGGCTACACCTTC,CASSATRDRDYYGYTF
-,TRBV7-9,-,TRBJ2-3,TGTGCCAGCAGCTTAGGGGGGAGTAATCCAGATACGCAGTATTTT,CASSLGGSNPDTQYF
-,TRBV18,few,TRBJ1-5,TGTGCCAGCTCAACGGGTAAGGACATTTTCAATCAGCCCCAGCATTTT,CASSTGKDIFNQPQHF
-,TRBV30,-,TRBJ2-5,TGTGCCTGGAGTGTCATTAGTTCGTACCAAGAGACCCAGTACTTC,CAWSVISSYQETQYF
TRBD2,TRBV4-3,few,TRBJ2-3,TGCGCCAGCAGCCGAGATGTAAGCGGGGGGTCAGTCGATACGCAGTATTTT,CASSRDVSGGSVDTQYF
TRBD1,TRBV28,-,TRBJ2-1,TGTGCCAGCAGTTTACAAGGGACAGGGTCCCCGGAGCAGTTCTTC,CASSLQGTGSPEQFF
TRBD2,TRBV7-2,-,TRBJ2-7,TGTGCCAGCAGCACGGGTAGCGGGACCAGGCGCGAGCAGTACTTC,CASSTGSGTRREQYF
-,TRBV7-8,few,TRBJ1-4,TGTGCCAGCAGCTTTAGTCAGCTAGGTGAAAAACTGTTTTTT,CASSFSQLGEKLFF
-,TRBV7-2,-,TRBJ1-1,TGTGCCAGCAGCTTAATACGACAGAGTAACACTGAAGCTTTCTTT,CASSLIRQSNTEAFF
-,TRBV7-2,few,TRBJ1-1,TGTGCCAGCAGCTTAGGGTCCGGGTTGAACACTGAAGCTTTCTTT,CASSLGSGLNTEAFF
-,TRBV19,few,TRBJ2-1,TGTGCCAGTAGTGATCGGGGCAATGAGCAGTTCTTC,CASSDRGNEQFF
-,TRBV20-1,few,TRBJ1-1,TGCAGTGCTAGAGATGCTACCGCTTTCTTT,CSARDATAFF
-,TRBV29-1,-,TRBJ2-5,TGCAGCGTTGGAACAGGACAAGAGACCCAGTACTTC,CSVGTGQETQYF
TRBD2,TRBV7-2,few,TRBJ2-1,TGTGCCAGCAGTCACGGACTAGCGGGAGTATACAATGAGCAGTTCTTC,CASSHGLAGVYNEQFF
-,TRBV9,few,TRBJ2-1,TGTGCCAGCAGCGTAGGAGTAGGTAGGGGCAATGAGCAGTTCTTC,CASSVGVGRGNEQFF
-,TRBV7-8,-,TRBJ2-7,TGTGCCAGCAGCTTAGCGTTAACTGGGGCCGAGCAGTACTTC,CASSLALTGAEQYF
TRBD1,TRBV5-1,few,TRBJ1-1,TGCGCCAGCAGCCCCCGACCGGGACAGGTCACTGAAGCTTTCTTT,CASSPRPGQVTEAFF
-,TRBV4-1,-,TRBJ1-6,TGCGCCAGCAGCCAGACGACAGGATTTTATAATTCACCCCTCCACTTT,CASSQTTGFYNSPLHF
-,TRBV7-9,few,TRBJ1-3,TGTGCCAGCGTACCCTCGGGCTCTGGAAACACCATATATTTT,CASVPSGSGNTIYF
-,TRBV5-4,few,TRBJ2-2,TGTGCCAGCAGCTTACGAATACGCACCGGGGAGCTGTTTTTT,CASSLRIRTGELFF
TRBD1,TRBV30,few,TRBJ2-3,TGTGCCTGGAGTGTCTGGACAGGGCAAGATACGCAGTATTTT,CAWSVWTGQDTQYF
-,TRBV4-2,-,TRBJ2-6,TGTGCCAGCAGCCAAGTCGGGTTGTTTGGGGCCAACGTCCTGACTTTC,CASSQVGLFGANVLTF
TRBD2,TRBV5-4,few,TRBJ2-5,TGTGCCAGCAGCAGAACAGCGGGAGCAACGGGGGAGACCCAGTACTTC,CASSRTAGATGETQYF
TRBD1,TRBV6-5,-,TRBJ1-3,TGTGCCAGCAGCCGGACAGGGACTGGAAACACCATATATTTT,CASSRTGTGNTIYF
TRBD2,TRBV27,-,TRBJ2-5,TGTGCCAGCAGTCCTCCCGGGACTACCATTAAGACCCAGTACTTC,CASSPPGTTIKTQYF
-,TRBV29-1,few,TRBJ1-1,TGCAGCGTTGAAGGTGGGGGTGGCACTGAAGCTTTCTTT,CSVEGGGGTEAFF
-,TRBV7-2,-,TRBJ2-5,TGTGCCAGCAGCTTAGGGTTAGTGCGCTCGCAAGAGACCCAGTACTTC,CASSLGLVRSQETQYF
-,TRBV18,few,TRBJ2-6,TGTGCCAGCTCACCACTTGGAGTCTTCCGCTCTGGGGCCAACGTCCTGACTTTC,CASSPLGVFRSGANVLTF
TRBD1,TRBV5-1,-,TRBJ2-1,TGCGCCAGCAGCTCAACGGGACAGACCTTCGGTGAGCAGTTCTTC,CASSSTGQTFGEQFF
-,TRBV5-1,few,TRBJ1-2,TGCGCCAGCAGCTTGGAAGGGAAGACTTACTATGGCTACACCTTC,CASSLEGKTYYGYTF
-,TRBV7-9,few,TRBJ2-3,TGTGCCAGCCAAGGAGGCGCCTCTAGCACAGATACGCAGTATTTT,CASQGGASSTDTQYF
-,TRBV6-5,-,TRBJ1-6,TGTGCCAGCAGTTACCGGCAGCGTAATTCACCCCTCCACTTT,CASSYRQRNSPLHF
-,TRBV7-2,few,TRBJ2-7,TGTGCCAGCAGCTTCACAGTTGGCGCGGGCTACGAGCAGTACTTC,CASSFTVGAGYEQYF
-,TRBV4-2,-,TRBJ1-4,TGTGACAGCAGCCAAGCAGGAAATAATGAAAAACTGTTTTTT,CDSSQAGNNEKLFF
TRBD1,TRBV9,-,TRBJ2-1,TGTGCCAGCAGCGTAGCAGGTCACAGGGGGATCGATGAGCAGTTCTTC,CASSVAGHRGIDEQFF